The 27 T cell receptor beta chains below were found in one sample sequenced in a study of shared clonotypes between healthy human individuals. The table came from immunoSEQ multiplex PCR; TCRdb's copy has only in-frame clones and leaves some out. The table shows more than 2 million clones, with approximately 94% occurring only once. Sequencing used naive CD4+ T cells sorted from blood. The sample's subset: CD45RA+ positively selected. Receptors originate from a young man in good health.

This clone was seen only once. CDR3 sequence: CASSQWGQSLAYEQYF. The DNA of the CDR3 is TGCGCCAGCAGCCAATGGGGACAGTCCCTAGCCTACGAGCAGTACTTC. The V and J genes are TRBV4-3 and TRBJ2-7, with 7 bases fitting TRBD1. With V trimmed by 2 bases and J by 2 bases, 9 bases remained unmatched. CDR1 and CDR2 from the germline V gene are LGHNA and YSLEER. The CDR3 has 16 amino acids.

This clone appeared a single time. V is TRBV7-2 and J is TRBJ2-5; D not resolved. Trimming removed 4 bases from V and 1 base from J, with 7 bases in between. The CDR3 loop spans 13 amino acids. CDR1 and CDR2 from the germline V gene are SGHTA and FQGNSA. CDR3 amino acids: CASSSPTQETQYF. DNA for the CDR3: TGTGCCAGCAGCTCCCCAACCCAAGAGACCCAGTACTTC.

The V and J genes are TRBV20-1 and TRBJ2-1; D gene uncertain. Germline CDR1 and CDR2: DFQATT and SNEGSKA (reference sequence). CDR3 length: 11 residues. V dropped 6 bases and J dropped 8 bases, with 11 bases sitting between them. The CDR3 nucleotides are TGCAGTGCAACCCCTATAGATGAGCAGTTCTTC. Its translation is CSATPIDEQFF.

The rearrangement uses TRBV6-5 and TRBJ2-7, with 13 bases that match TRBD2. The CDR3 has 15 residues. V shed 6 bases, J shed 3 bases, and the junction held 5 bases outside the gene matches. Per germline, CDR1 MNHEY and CDR2 SVGAGI. Written as DNA, the CDR3 is TGTGCCAGCAGACAGGGACTAGCGGGACTCTACGAGCAGTACTTC. Its protein is CASRQGLAGLYEQYF.

This chain links TRBV5-1 with TRBJ2-1; maybe TRBD2 (6 bases). This CDR3 has 17 amino acids. Germline assignment: CDR1 SGHRS and CDR2 YFSETQ. Deletions cut 2 bases from V and 7 bases from J, with 22 bases between. The CDR3 nucleotides read TGCGCCAGCAGCTTCCTTTCCGTCCGCACCCGGGGGAATGAGCAGTTCTTC. Protein: CASSFLSVRTRGNEQFF.

The gene calls are TRBV28 and TRBJ1-3, with TRBD1 matching over 9 bases. Germline-derived CDR1 and CDR2 are MDHEN and SYDVKM. The ends lost 6 bases at V and 4 bases at J; junction bases unmatched: 4. This CDR3 spans 14 amino acids. The CDR3 nucleotides are TGTGCCAGCAGGGGGACAGGGCAAGGAAACACCATATATTTT. This codes for CASRGTGQGNTIYF.

The chain has TRBV6-1 and TRBJ2-2, with D perhaps assigned TRBD1 or TRBD2 (5 bases each). V lost 7 bases and J lost 4, with 13 bases in between. CDR3 length: 14 amino acids. Germline lookup yields CDR1 MNHNS and CDR2 SASEGT. The CDR3 DNA follows: TGTGCCAGCATAAGGGACCCCCTCACCGGGGAGCTGTTTTTT. As protein: CASIRDPLTGELFF.

The rearrangement uses TRBV2 and TRBJ2-7; 7 bases fit TRBD1. From germline, CDR1 is SNHLY and CDR2 FYNNEI. Losses at the gene ends were 5 bases for V and 3 bases for J; bases not matched to a gene: 4. The CDR3 runs 13 residues. CDR3 in amino acids: CASSLGQNYEQYF. Written as DNA, the CDR3 is TGTGCCAGCAGTCTGGGACAGAACTACGAGCAGTACTTC.

The chain joins TRBV7-2 to TRBJ1-2; D not resolved. CDR3 length equals 14 residues. Trimming left V 5 bases short and J 2 bases short, with 12 bases between. Germline V CDR1 and CDR2: SGHTA, FQGNSA. The CDR3 DNA reads as TGTGCCAGCAGCGGCCGGACGGGGAACTATGGCTACACCTTC. As protein: CASSGRTGNYGYTF. Full variable domain (outside the CDR3, taken from reference TRBV7-2 and TRBJ1-2): GAGVSQSPSNKVTEKGKDVELRCDPISGHTALYWYRQSLGQGLEFLIYFQGNSAPDKSGLPSDRFSAERTGGSVSTLTIQRTQQEDSAVYLCASSGRTGNYGYTFGSGTRLTVV.

The chain combines TRBV7-2 with TRBJ2-5; 10 nucleotides match TRBD2. The CDR3 length is 14 residues. CDR1 SGHTA and CDR2 FQGNSA come from the germline V gene. Germline trimming cut 5 bases from V and 5 bases from J; bases unmatched to any gene: 5. DNA of the CDR3: TGTGCCAGCAGCGCCACTAGCGGGGCTGAGACCCAGTACTTC. Its protein product is CASSATSGAETQYF.

A note on this clone: At the DNA level, this CDR3 is encoded by other sequences in the same sample as well. The rearrangement uses TRBV18 and TRBJ1-1, with D possibly TRBD1 on 6 matching bases. Germline V lookup: CDR1 KGHSH, CDR2 LQKENI. The CDR3 is made up of 14 amino acids. The V end lost 4 bases, the J end lost 1 base, and 10 bases lay between the germline ends. CDR3 sequence reads: CASSQEQGNTEAFF. For the CDR3, the DNA is TGTGCCAGCTCACAGGAACAGGGGAACACTGAAGCTTTCTTT. Variable domain in full (rest from reference TRBV18 and TRBJ1-1): NAGVMQNPRHLVRRRGQEARLRCSPMKGHSHVYWYRQLPEEGLKFMVYLQKENIIDESGMPKERFSAEFPKEGPSILRIQQVVRGDSAAYFCASSQEQGNTEAFFGQGTRLTVV.

V usage is TRBV4-1 and J usage is TRBJ2-5, with 7 bases aligning to TRBD1. CDR3 length: 15 amino acids. V shed 2 bases, J shed 5 bases, and the junction held 8 bases outside the gene matches. Per germline, CDR1 MGHRA and CDR2 YSYEKL. The CDR3 DNA reads TGCGCCAGCAGCCAAACAGGGGTTCCGTTGGAGACCCAGTACTTC. Amino acids: CASSQTGVPLETQYF.

The chain uses TRBV10-3 and TRBJ2-1, with unresolved D. Trimming took off 10 bases at V and 0 bases at J, with 7 bases between the two ends. The CDR3 runs 12 residues. Germline assignment: CDR1 ENHRY and CDR2 SYGVKD. CDR3 in amino acids: CATGSSYNEQFF. CDR3 in DNA: TGTGCCACCGGAAGCTCCTACAATGAGCAGTTCTTC.

This chain links TRBV9 with TRBJ2-5, with 10 bases fitting TRBD2. With 1 base clipped from V and 4 bases from J, the junction kept 4 bases outside the gene matches. Germline assignment: CDR1 SGDLS and CDR2 YYNGEE. The CDR3 runs 15 residues. CDR3 nucleotide sequence: TGTGCCAGCAGCGTAAGCGGGGGGGCGGGAGAGACCCAGTACTTC. Amino acids: CASSVSGGAGETQYF.

V gene TRBV6-4 combines with J gene TRBJ2-7; 7 bases fit TRBD2. Germline V gene sequence: CDR1 MRHNA, CDR2 SNTAGT. CDR3 length: 15 amino acids. Losses at the gene ends were 10 bases for V and 9 bases for J; bases not matched to a gene: 21. The CDR3 region is CATFRGGDNYEWQYF. Here the CDR3 DNA reads TGTGCCACCTTTAGGGGAGGGGATAACTACGAGTGGCAGTACTTC.

This clone was found once. The chain recombines TRBV9 with TRBJ1-2; D remains unclear. Trimming shortened V by 4 bases and J by 4 bases, and 11 bases separated the two germline ends. The CDR3 is 13 amino acids. Per germline, CDR1 SGDLS and CDR2 YYNGEE. The CDR3 DNA reads TGTGCCAGCAGCCCTTCCACGTTCTATGGCTACACCTTC. This sequence encodes CASSPSTFYGYTF. The full variable domain, with the rest looked up from reference TRBV9 and TRBJ1-2, is DSGVTQTPKHLITATGQRVTLRCSPRSGDLSVYWYQQSLDQGLQFLIQYYNGEERAKGNILERFSAQQFPDLHSELNLSSLELGDSALYFCASSPSTFYGYTFGSGTRLTVV.

This rearrangement joins TRBV25-1 to TRBJ2-5; D is perhaps TRBD1 or TRBD2 (5 bases each). The germline V and J ends were trimmed by 5 bases and 1 base, with 14 bases remaining between them. Per germline, CDR1 MGHDK and CDR2 SYGVNS. This CDR3 region has 15 residues. The CDR3 DNA sequence: TGTGCCAGCAGTCGGGACGGACGGACCCAAGAGACCCAGTACTTC. Amino acids: CASSRDGRTQETQYF.

This clone has only one observation. The chain has TRBV18 and TRBJ1-2; weak D call: TRBD1 (5 bases). The germline gives CDR1 KGHSH, CDR2 LQKENI. The CDR3 contains 14 residues. The V end lost 3 bases, the J end lost 8 bases, and 16 bases lay between the germline ends. The CDR3 loop reads CASSPGASERGYTF. Here the CDR3 DNA reads TGTGCCAGCTCACCTGGGGCCTCGGAAAGGGGCTACACCTTC. The full variable domain, rest sourced from reference TRBV18 and TRBJ1-2, is NAGVMQNPRHLVRRRGQEARLRCSPMKGHSHVYWYRQLPEEGLKFMVYLQKENIIDESGMPKERFSAEFPKEGPSILRIQQVVRGDSAAYFCASSPGASERGYTFGSGTRLTVV.

V and J are TRBV9 and TRBJ2-1, with D maybe TRBD2 (6 bases). CDR3 size: 15 residues. Trimming left V 4 bases short and J 4 bases short, with 15 bases between. Germline loops: CDR1 SGDLS, CDR2 YYNGEE. The CDR3 DNA is TGTGCCAGCAGCCCCGGGGTAGCGGCATACAATGAGCAGTTCTTC. Translation gives CASSPGVAAYNEQFF.

This chain joins TRBV2 and TRBJ2-2; 9 positions match TRBD2. V was clipped by 7 bases and J by 4 bases; unmatched bases: 4. There are 14 residues in the CDR3. The germline gives CDR1 SNHLY, CDR2 FYNNEI. CDR3: CASKRGVLTGELFF. Here the CDR3 DNA reads TGTGCCAGCAAGCGGGGGGTCCTCACCGGGGAGCTGTTTTTT.

The chain has TRBV7-3 and TRBJ2-5, with 8 nucleotides matching TRBD1. V gave up 6 bases and J gave up 2 bases; unmatched junction bases: 8. The CDR3 has 15 amino acids. Per the germline V gene, CDR1 is SGHTA and CDR2 is FQGTGA. CDR3 DNA sequence: TGTGCCAGCAGACCCGGACAGGGCGCTCAAGAGACCCAGTACTTC. Protein product: CASRPGQGAQETQYF.

This clone came up once. This chain connects TRBV7-2 to TRBJ2-1; 13 nucleotides align to TRBD2. This CDR3 contains 18 residues. V lost 1 base, J lost 0 bases, and 3 bases stayed unmatched. The germline V gene has CDR1 SGHTA and CDR2 FQGNSA. CDR3 region: CASSLGTSGSHSYNEQFF. Written as DNA, the CDR3 is TGTGCCAGCAGCTTAGGGACTAGCGGGAGTCACTCCTACAATGAGCAGTTCTTC.

The chain links TRBV10-3 to TRBJ1-4; maybe TRBD1 (5 bases). Germline V gives CDR1 ENHRY, CDR2 SYGVKD. V lost 0 bases and J 7 bases, leaving 9 bases between the germline ends. The CDR3 contains 14 residues. CDR3 in DNA: TGTGCCATCAGTGAGTCAGGGACCAGTGAAAAACTGTTTTTT. This encodes CAISESGTSEKLFF.

This clone has a single count. The CDR3 DNA follows: TGTGCCAGCTCACCCGGGACAGCGGGCTCCTACAATGAGCAGTTCTTC. It translates to CASSPGTAGSYNEQFF. J is TRBJ2-1 and V is TRBV18; maybe TRBD1 (7 bases). This CDR3 spans 16 amino acids. V was cut by 3 bases and J by 0 bases, with 12 bases left in between. The V gene's germline CDR1 is KGHSH and CDR2 LQKENI.

This chain links TRBV5-6 with TRBJ1-5; D not resolved. This CDR3 is 14 amino acids long. With 6 bases removed from V and 9 bases from J, the gap between germline ends came to 19 bases. Germline V lookup: CDR1 SGHDT, CDR2 YYEEEE. The CDR3 here is CASKKTDPGRPQHF. The CDR3 DNA reads TGTGCCAGCAAGAAGACCGACCCTGGCCGGCCCCAGCATTTT.

The chain is built from TRBV9 and TRBJ1-1; no firm D call. Germline V gene sequence: CDR1 SGDLS, CDR2 YYNGEE. Trimming stripped 0 bases from V and 1 base from J, with 16 bases between. This CDR3 has 17 residues. The CDR3 reads CASSVGVWSGRNTEAFF. The CDR3 bases are TGTGCCAGCAGCGTAGGCGTCTGGAGCGGAAGGAACACTGAAGCTTTCTTT.

The genes are TRBV7-9 and TRBJ2-3, with TRBD1 matching over 7 bases. The trim removed 6 bases at V and 8 bases at J, leaving 8 bases unmatched. CDR3 size: 13 residues. Germline lookup yields CDR1 SEHNR and CDR2 FQNEAQ (reference sequence). This CDR3 reads CASSSLQGSTQYF. As DNA, the CDR3 is TGTGCCAGCAGTTCCCTACAGGGGTCTACGCAGTATTTT.